This record covers a single TCR beta chain. Its target antigen remains unknown. No base quality values were provided; no much bigger clone lies one nucleotide off. The entry originates in a study of regulatory T cells after allogeneic stem cell transplantation (dated by TCRdb to the late 2010s). For the study in its entirety: Each patient's group depended on whether acute graft-versus-host disease developed within 100 days after stem cell transplantation. CD4+CD25+CD127- regulatory T cells were obtained from patient PBMCs by means of fluorescence-activated cell sorting. Conventional CD4+ T cells defined as CD4+CD25+/-CD127+ were also sorted and TCR-sequenced for comparison in the study. Between patients who did and did not develop acute graft-versus-host disease, the study compared the regulatory T-cell TCR repertoire following allogeneic stem cell transplantation.

Sequencing was performed on an Illumina MiSeq. Reverse transcription of RNA was performed with the SMARTer RACE cDNA Amplification kit, after which the TCR beta CDR3 region was amplified. The RNeasy Mini Kit was used to extract RNA from the sorted cells. TCR beta amplicons were sequenced using Illumina paired-end sequencing. The authors' pipeline ran thus. MiXCR, VDJtools and the tcR R package were the tools used to analyze the TCR repertoire. The inverse Simpson index was used to quantify diversity, and clones were categorized as rare, small, medium or expanded according to repertoire proportion. In TCRdb, the public reads were trimmed at Q25 with fastp and aligned with MiXCR, with productive beta chains retained. Every entry covers one CDR3 protein and lists the most common genes and DNA from its rows. The V and J calls come from TCRdb's annotation, not from the publication. In all, the sample holds around 4,400 distinct CDR3 sequences, and roughly 97% of those were seen once. Of the sample, 35% to 45% falls within the top ten clones.

CDR1 DFQATT and CDR2 SNEGSKA were looked up in the germline V gene (reference sequence). CDR3 length: 14 amino acids, cysteine to phenylalanine. Of all the DNA, just the CDR3 is kept, 42 bases in frame from base 1. The time point label for this specimen denotes: 30 days after allogeneic hematopoietic stem cell transplantation. At 30 days after allogeneic hematopoietic stem cell transplantation, peripheral blood mononuclear cells were collected from the patients. Overall study results and their limits: Because of the small patient sample size, validation of the findings in a larger cohort was required. A significantly larger repertoire share was occupied by the top 10 regulatory T-cell clones in non-GvHD patients, which suggested expansion of presumably allo-specific protective clones. Patients without graft-versus-host disease showed a less diverse, more focused regulatory T-cell TCR repertoire than patients with the disease. Diversity of the conventional CD4+ T-cell repertoire was not significantly different between patients with graft-versus-host disease and patients without graft-versus-host disease. No regulatory T-cell clones were shared by all patients, and sorted cell numbers did not correlate significantly with the inverse Simpson index.

The specimen comprised sorted CD4+ T cells from blood (whether regulatory or conventional is not recorded), sampled 30 days after allogeneic stem cell transplant. The V gene is TRBV20-1 and the J gene is TRBJ2-5; 7 nucleotides in the junction match TRBD2. The closer fit of TRBJ2-1 to the DNA end suggests the J call may be wrong. The TCR sequence derives from a human patient who had an allogeneic stem cell transplant, so the T cells may come from the graft donor. The DNA sequence follows: TGCAGTGCTAGCGTCGGGGGTCCCCGGGAGGACCAGTTCTTC. Its product reads: CSASVGGPREDQFF.